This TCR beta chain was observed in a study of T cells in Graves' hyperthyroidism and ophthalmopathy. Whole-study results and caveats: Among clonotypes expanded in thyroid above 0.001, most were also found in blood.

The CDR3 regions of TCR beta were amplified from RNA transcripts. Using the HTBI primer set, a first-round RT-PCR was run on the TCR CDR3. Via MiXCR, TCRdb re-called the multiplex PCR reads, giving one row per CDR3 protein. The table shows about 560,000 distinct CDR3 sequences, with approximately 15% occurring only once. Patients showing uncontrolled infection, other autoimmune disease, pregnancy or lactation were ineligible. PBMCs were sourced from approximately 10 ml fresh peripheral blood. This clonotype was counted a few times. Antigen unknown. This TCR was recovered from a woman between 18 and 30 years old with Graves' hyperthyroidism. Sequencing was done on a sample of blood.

The CDR3: CATSDDQQGVDTQYF. In DNA form, the CDR3 reads TGTGCCACCAGTGATGACCAACAGGGGGTGGATACGCAGTATTTT. The chain uses TRBV24-1 and TRBJ2-3; 8 bases line up with TRBD1. The germline CDR1 and CDR2 sequences are KGHDR and SFDVKD. The CDR3 is 15 amino acids. With 3 bases clipped from V and 6 bases from J, the junction kept 7 bases outside the gene matches.